This T cell receptor beta chain was sequenced during a study of blood T cells in healthy people across ages. A J-beta primer mix and a sample-barcoded 5' primer were used in a second PCR of about 7 to 12 cycles. CDR3-containing paired-end reads numbered at least 3 million in each sample. From the 5' RACE reads, TCRdb called clonotypes with MiXCR, one entry per CDR3 protein. The sample has 1 million or so distinct CDR3 sequences, 35% to 55% seen once. A few counts support this clonotype. Germline CDR1 and CDR2: MNHEY and SMNVEV (reference sequence). This CDR3 is 15 amino acids long. With 2 bases removed from V and 3 bases from J, the gap between germline ends came to 12 bases.

The clonotype comes from a woman aged 55-69 years in good health. Sequencing was done on a sample of blood. The chain recombines TRBV27 with TRBJ2-3; D gene ambiguous. DNA of the CDR3: TGTGCCAGCAGTTTACGTCAAAAGGGTACAGATACGCAGTATTTT. Its translation: CASSLRQKGTDTQYF.